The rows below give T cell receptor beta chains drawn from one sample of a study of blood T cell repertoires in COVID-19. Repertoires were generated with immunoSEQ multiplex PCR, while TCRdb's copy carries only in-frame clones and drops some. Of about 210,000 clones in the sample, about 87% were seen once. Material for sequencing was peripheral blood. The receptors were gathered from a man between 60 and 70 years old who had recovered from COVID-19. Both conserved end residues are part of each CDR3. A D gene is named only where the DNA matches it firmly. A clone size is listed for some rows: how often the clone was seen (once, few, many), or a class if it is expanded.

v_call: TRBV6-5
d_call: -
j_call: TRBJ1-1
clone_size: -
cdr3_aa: CASRLTGAGTEAFF
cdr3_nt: TGTGCCAGTCGCCTGACAGGCGCGGGCACTGAAGCTTTCTTT

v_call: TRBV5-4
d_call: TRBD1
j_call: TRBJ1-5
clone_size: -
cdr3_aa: CASSSGTGSQPQHF
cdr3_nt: TGTGCCAGCAGCTCTGGGACAGGGAGTCAGCCCCAGCATTTT

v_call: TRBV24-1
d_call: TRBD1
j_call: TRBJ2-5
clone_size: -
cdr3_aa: CATQGDGQTQYF
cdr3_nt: TGTGCCACTCAGGGGGATGGGCAGACCCAGTACTTC

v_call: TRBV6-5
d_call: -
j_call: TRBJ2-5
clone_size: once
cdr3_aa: CASSTRQTQETQYF
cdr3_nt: TGTGCCAGCAGTACCCGACAGACTCAAGAGACCCAGTACTTC

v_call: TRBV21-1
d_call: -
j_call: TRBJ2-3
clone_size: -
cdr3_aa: CASSRDRGHVTDTQYF
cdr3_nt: TGTGCCAGCAGCAGGGACAGGGGGCACGTCACAGATACGCAGTATTTT

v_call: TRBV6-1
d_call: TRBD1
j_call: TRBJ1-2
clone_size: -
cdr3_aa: CASSEEAGGYYGYTF
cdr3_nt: TGTGCCAGCAGTGAAGAAGCAGGGGGCTACTATGGCTACACCTTC

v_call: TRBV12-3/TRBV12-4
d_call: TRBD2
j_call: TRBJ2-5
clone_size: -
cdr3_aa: CASRWTSGTQYF
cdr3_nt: TGTGCCAGCAGGTGGACTAGCGGGACCCAGTACTTC

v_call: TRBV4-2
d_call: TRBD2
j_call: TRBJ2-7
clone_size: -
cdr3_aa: CASSQTSSGGNYEQYF
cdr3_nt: TGTGCCAGCAGCCAGACCTCTAGCGGGGGGAACTACGAGCAGTACTTC

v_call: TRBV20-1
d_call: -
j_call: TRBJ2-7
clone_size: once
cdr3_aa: CSAVQGGEQYF
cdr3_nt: TGCAGTGCTGTTCAGGGAGGCGAGCAGTACTTC

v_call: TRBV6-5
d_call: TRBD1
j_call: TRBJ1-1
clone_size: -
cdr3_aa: CASSFPGGSEAFF
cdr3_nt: TGTGCCAGCAGTTTCCCAGGGGGGAGTGAAGCTTTCTTT

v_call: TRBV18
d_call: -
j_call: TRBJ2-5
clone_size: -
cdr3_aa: CASSRTGNSETQYF
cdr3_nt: TGTGCCAGCTCCCGGACTGGGAACTCGGAGACCCAGTACTTC

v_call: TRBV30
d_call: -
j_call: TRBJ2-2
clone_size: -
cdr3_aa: CARDQGNGELFF
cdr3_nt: TGTGCCCGGGATCAGGGGAACGGGGAGCTGTTTTTT

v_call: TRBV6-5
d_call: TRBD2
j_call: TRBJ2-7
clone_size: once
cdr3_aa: CASSATGGDYEQYF
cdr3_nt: TGTGCCAGCAGCGCGACGGGGGGGGACTACGAGCAGTACTTC

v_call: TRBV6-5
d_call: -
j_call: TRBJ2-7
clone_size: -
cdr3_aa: CASSTPETGFYEQYF
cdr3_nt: TGTGCCAGCAGTACTCCTGAGACGGGGTTTTACGAGCAGTACTTC

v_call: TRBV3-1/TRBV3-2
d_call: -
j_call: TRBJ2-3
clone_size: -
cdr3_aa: CASSLRTSTDTQYF
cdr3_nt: TGTGCCAGCAGCCTTCGGACTAGCACAGATACGCAGTATTTT

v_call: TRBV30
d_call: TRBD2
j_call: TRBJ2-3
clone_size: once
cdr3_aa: CAWSVWMAGVSTDTQYF
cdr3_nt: TGTGCCTGGAGTGTATGGATGGCGGGAGTAAGCACAGATACGCAGTATTTT

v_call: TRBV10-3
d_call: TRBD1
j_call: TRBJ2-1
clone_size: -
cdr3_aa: CAIHPGQGNDEQFF
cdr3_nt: TGTGCCATCCATCCGGGACAGGGTAATGATGAGCAGTTCTTC

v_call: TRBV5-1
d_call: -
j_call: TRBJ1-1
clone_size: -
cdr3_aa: CASSVNTEAFF
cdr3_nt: TGCGCCTCCTCGGTGAACACTGAAGCTTTCTTT

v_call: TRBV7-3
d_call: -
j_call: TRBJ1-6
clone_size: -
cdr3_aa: CASSSDRGRTPLHF
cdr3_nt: TGTGCCAGCAGCTCGGATAGGGGTCGGACACCCCTCCACTTT

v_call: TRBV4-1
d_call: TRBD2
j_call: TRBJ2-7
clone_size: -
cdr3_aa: CASSHPGLADYEQYF
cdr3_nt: TGCGCCAGCAGCCACCCGGGACTAGCGGATTACGAGCAGTACTTC

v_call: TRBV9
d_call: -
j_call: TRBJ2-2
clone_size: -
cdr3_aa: CASSVWDTPTGELFF
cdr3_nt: TGTGCCAGCAGCGTTTGGGACACTCCCACCGGGGAGCTGTTTTTT

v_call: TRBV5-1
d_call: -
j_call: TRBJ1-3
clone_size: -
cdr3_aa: CASSLVGAGNTIYF
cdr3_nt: TGCGCCAGCAGCTTGGTGGGAGCTGGAAACACCATATATTTT

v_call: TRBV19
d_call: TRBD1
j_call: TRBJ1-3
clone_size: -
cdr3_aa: CASGTGGSGNTIYF
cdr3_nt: TGTGCCAGTGGGACAGGAGGCTCTGGAAACACCATATATTTT

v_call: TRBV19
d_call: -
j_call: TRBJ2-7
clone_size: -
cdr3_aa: CASSITGWHEQYF
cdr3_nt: TGTGCCAGTAGTATCACGGGGTGGCACGAGCAGTACTTC

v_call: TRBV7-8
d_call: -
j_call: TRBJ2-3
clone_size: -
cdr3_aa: CASSLSLRTQYF
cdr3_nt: TGTGCCAGCAGCTTATCTCTGCGTACGCAGTATTTT

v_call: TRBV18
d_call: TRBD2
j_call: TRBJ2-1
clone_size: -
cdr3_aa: CASSSRTSGRLNEQFF
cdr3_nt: TGTGCCAGCTCATCGAGGACTAGCGGGAGATTGAATGAGCAGTTCTTC

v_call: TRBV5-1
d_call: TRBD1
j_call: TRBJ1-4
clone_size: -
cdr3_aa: CASSSGQEGQKLFF
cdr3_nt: TGCGCCAGCAGCTCCGGACAGGAGGGGCAAAAACTGTTTTTT

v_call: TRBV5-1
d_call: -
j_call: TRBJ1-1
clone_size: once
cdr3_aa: CASRLRGAGDTEAFF
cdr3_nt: TGCGCCAGCAGATTAAGGGGGGCGGGGGACACTGAAGCTTTCTTT

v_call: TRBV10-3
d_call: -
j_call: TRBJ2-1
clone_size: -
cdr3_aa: CAISESIMREAHNEQFF
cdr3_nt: TGTGCCATCAGTGAGTCGATCATGCGGGAAGCTCACAATGAGCAGTTCTTC

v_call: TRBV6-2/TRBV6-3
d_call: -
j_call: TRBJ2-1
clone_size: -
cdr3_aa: CASSLNREQFF
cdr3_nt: TGTGCCAGCAGTCTTAACAGAGAGCAGTTCTTC

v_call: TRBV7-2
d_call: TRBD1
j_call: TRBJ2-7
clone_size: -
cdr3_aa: CASSLSRDRGLQYF
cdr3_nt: TGTGCCAGCAGCTTGTCCCGGGACAGGGGCTTGCAGTACTTC

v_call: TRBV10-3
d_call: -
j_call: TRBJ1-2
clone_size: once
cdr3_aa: CAISDLQGNYGYTF
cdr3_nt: TGTGCCATCAGCGATCTTCAGGGCAACTATGGCTACACCTTC

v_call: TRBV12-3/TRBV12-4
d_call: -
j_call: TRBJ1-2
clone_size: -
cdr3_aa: CASSPRTAYGYTF
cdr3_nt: TGTGCCAGCAGTCCAAGGACAGCCTATGGCTACACCTTC

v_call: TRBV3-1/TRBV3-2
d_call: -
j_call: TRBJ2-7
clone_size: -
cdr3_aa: CASSQGPLVQQYF
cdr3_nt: TGTGCCAGCAGCCAGGGCCCCCTGGTCCAGCAGTACTTC

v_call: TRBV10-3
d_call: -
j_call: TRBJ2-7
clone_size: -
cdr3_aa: CAIKKEAEGEQYF
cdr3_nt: TGTGCCATCAAAAAGGAAGCGGAGGGCGAGCAGTACTTC

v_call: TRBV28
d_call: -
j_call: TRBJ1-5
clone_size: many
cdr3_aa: CASSLSQANQPQHF
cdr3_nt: TGTGCCAGCAGTCTTTCCCAGGCCAATCAGCCCCAGCATTTT

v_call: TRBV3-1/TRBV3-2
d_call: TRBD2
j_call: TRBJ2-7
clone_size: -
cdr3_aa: CASRPSGSREVEQYF
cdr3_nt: TGTGCCAGCAGACCCTCCGGGTCCCGGGAGGTCGAGCAGTACTTC

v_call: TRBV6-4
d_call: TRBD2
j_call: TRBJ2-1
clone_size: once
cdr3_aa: CASSVREGIHEQFF
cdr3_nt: TGTGCCAGCAGTGTCCGGGAGGGTATTCATGAGCAGTTCTTC

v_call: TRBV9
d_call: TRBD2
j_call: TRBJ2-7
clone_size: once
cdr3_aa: CASSVAWGGYEQYF
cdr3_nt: TGTGCCAGCAGCGTAGCTTGGGGAGGGTACGAGCAGTACTTC

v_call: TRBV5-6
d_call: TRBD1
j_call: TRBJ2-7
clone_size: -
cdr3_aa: CASSLVDRTYEQYF
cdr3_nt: TGTGCCAGCAGCTTGGTGGACAGGACCTACGAGCAGTACTTC

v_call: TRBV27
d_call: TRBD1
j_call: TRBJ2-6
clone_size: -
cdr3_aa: CASAPGTGEPGANVLTF
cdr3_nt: TGTGCCAGCGCCCCCGGGACAGGAGAACCTGGGGCCAACGTCCTGACTTTC

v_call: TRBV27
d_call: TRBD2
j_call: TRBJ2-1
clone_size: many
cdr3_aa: CASSPASGENEQFF
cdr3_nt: TGTGCCAGCAGTCCCGCTAGCGGGGAGAATGAGCAGTTCTTC

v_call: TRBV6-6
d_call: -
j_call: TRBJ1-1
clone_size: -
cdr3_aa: CASSFTQGEAFF
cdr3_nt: TGTGCCAGCAGTTTTACTCAGGGGGAAGCTTTCTTT

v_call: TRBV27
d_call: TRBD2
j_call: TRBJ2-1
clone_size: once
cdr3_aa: CASSWGGLARYNEQFF
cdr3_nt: TGTGCCAGCAGTTGGGGAGGACTAGCGAGATACAATGAGCAGTTCTTC

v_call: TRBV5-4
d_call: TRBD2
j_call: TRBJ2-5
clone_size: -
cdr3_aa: CASSLIAGGQETQYF
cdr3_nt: TGTGCCAGCAGCTTGATAGCGGGGGGACAAGAGACCCAGTACTTC

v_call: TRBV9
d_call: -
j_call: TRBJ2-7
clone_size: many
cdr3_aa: CASSVSGVPYYEQYF
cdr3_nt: TGTGCCAGCAGCGTTTCGGGGGTGCCCTACTACGAGCAGTACTTC

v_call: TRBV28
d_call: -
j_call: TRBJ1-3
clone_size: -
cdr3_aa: CASSSTGSSGNTIYF
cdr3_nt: TGTGCCAGCAGTTCTACAGGGTCTTCCGGAAACACCATATATTTT

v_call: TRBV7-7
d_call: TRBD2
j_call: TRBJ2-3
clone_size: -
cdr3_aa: CASNLGLAGTDTQYF
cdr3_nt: TGTGCCAGCAACTTGGGACTAGCGGGCACAGATACGCAGTATTTT

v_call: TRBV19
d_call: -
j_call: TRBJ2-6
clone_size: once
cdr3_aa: CASRPAGANVLTF
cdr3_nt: TGTGCCAGTAGACCGGCTGGGGCCAACGTCCTGACTTTC

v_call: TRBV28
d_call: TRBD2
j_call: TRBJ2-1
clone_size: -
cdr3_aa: CASLSGAPYNEQFF
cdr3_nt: TGTGCCAGCCTTAGCGGGGCCCCCTACAATGAGCAGTTCTTC

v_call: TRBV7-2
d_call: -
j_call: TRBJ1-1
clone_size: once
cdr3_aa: CASSLAQQLNTEAFF
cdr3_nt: TGTGCCAGCAGCTTAGCGCAACAGCTTAACACTGAAGCTTTCTTT

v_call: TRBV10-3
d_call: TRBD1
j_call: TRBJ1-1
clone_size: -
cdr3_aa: CAISGQGIGTEAFF
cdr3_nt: TGTGCCATCAGTGGACAGGGGATCGGCACTGAAGCTTTCTTT

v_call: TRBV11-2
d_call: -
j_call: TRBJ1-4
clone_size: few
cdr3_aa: CASSPRIGSGEKLFF
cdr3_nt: TGTGCCAGCAGCCCAAGGATCGGATCCGGGGAAAAACTGTTTTTT

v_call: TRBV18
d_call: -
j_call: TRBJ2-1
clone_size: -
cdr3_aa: CASSPGGTRYNEQFF
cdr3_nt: TGTGCCAGCTCACCGGGGGGAACCCGCTACAATGAGCAGTTCTTC

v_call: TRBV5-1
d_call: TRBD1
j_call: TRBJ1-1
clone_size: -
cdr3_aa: CASSLNPRTGGTEAFF
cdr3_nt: TGCGCCAGCAGCTTAAACCCCCGGACAGGTGGCACTGAAGCTTTCTTT